This entry features one T cell receptor (beta chain) sequence. Its antigen remains unknown. Other DNA sequences in the same sample also yield this CDR3. This sample was included in a study of OX40 agonist ivuxolimab in advanced cancers. Looking at the study overall: Patients were treated with ivuxolimab, an agonistic anti-OX40 (CD134) antibody. Findings and limits, study-wide: Certain nonresponders additionally had low normalized T-cell clonal expansion.

Generated by immunoSEQ multiplex PCR, the TCRdb table keeps only in-frame clones and is missing some. Of 90,000 to 100,000 clones listed, 80% to 90% are singletons. Autoimmune disease history or systemic immunosuppression led to patients being barred. Sequences were derived from CD4+ or CD8+ T cells sorted from blood, sampled in a trial of the OX40 agonist ivuxolimab. The TCR was taken from an adult with an advanced solid tumor such as melanoma, head and neck, liver or kidney cancer.

CDR3 amino acids: CASSYRGGYEQYF. DNA of the CDR3: TGTGCCAGCAGTTACAGGGGCGGCTACGAGCAGTACTTC. This sequence joins TRBV6-5 and TRBJ2-7; possible D gene TRBD1, 5 bases. This CDR3 is built from 13 residues. V was shortened by 2 bases and J by 3 bases, with 8 bases between the two germline ends. The germline V gene encodes CDR1 MNHEY and CDR2 SVGAGI.